This T cell receptor beta chain derives from a study of Ad26.COV2.S vaccination and SARS-CoV-2 variants. Whole-study findings and limits: The analyses of TCR breadth and depth may have understated the size of total T cell responses. Substantial breadth was reportedly displayed by spike-specific CD8+ and CD4+ T cell responses after vaccination. Vaccinated individuals (as opposed to placebo recipients) had higher spike-specific TCR breadth.

Only in-frame clones appear in the TCRdb table, and some are missing; sequencing was by immunoSEQ multiplex PCR. The sample holds some 350,000 clones, 90% to 95% seen once. V was trimmed by 2 bases and J by 5 bases, leaving 11 bases between them. CDR1 and CDR2 from the germline V gene are SGHKS and YYEKEE (reference sequence). The CDR3 length is 13 residues. This clone has just one count. Its antigen is unknown. The chain has TRBV5-5 and TRBJ2-7, with a tentative D call TRBD1 (5 bases). The clonotype was recovered from a human donor who had recovered from COVID-19. Source: peripheral blood, taken after recovery from COVID-19. In nucleotides, the CDR3 is TGTGCCAGCAGCTTCTACCCCAGGGACGAGCAGTACTTC. Translated: CASSFYPRDEQYF.